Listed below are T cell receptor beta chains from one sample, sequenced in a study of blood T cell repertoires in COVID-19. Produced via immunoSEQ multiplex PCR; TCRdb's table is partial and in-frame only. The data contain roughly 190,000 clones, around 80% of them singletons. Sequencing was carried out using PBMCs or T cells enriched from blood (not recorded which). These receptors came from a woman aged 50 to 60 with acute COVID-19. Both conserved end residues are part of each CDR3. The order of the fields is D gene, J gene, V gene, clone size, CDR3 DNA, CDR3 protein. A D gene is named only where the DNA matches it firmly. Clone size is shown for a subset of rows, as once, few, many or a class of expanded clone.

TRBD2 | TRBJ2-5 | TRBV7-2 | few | TGTGCCAGCAGCTTCAGACTAGCGGGGGAAGAGACCCAGTACTTC | CASSFRLAGEETQYF
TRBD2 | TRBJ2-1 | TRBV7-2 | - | TGTGCCAGCAGCCTAGGGCGGGGAGGGGTTGAGCAGTTCTTC | CASSLGRGGVEQFF
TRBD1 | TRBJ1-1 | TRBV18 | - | TGTGCCAGCTCACCCGTTTCCGGGACAGGGGACACTGAAGCTTTCTTT | CASSPVSGTGDTEAFF
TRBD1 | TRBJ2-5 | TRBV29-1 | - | TGCAGCGCAACACAGGGGGCTGTTGAAGAGACCCAGTACTTC | CSATQGAVEETQYF
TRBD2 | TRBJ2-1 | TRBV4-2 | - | TGTGCCAGCAGCCGTCGACTAGCGGGGTCGAATGAGCAGTTCTTC | CASSRRLAGSNEQFF
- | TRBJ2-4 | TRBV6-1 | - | TGTGCCAGCAGTGAGAGAACCAAAAACATTCAGTACTTC | CASSERTKNIQYF
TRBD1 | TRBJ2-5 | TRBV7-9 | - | TGTGCCAGCAGCCGAACCAGGACAGGGGTGGAGACCCAGTACTTC | CASSRTRTGVETQYF
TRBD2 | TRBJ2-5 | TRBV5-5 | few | TGTGCCAGCAGCCCCTTAGGCGGGAGGGAAGAGACCCAGTACTTC | CASSPLGGREETQYF
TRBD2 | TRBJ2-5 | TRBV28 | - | TGTGCCAGCAGTCCAGCGGGGGCCCCAGGGACCCAGTACTTC | CASSPAGAPGTQYF
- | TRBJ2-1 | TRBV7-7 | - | TGTGCTAGCAGCTTAACCCCGGGACACCGATACAATGAGCAGTTCTTC | CASSLTPGHRYNEQFF
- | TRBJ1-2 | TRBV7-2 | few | TGTGCCAGCAGCCAGGGGACCTCTAACTATGGCTACACCTTC | CASSQGTSNYGYTF
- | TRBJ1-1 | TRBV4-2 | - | TGTGCCAGCAGCCAAGAGGACAGTGGGGCTGAAGCTTTCTTT | CASSQEDSGAEAFF
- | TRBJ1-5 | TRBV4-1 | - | TGCGCCAGCAGCCAAGGACTAGGGCCGGGTTGGAGCAATCAGCCCCAGCATTTT | CASSQGLGPGWSNQPQHF
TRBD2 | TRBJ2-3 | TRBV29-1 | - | TGCAGCGTTGATGGGGGGGTCACAGATACGCAGTATTTT | CSVDGGVTDTQYF
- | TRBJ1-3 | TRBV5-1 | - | TGCGCCAGCAGCTTGGAAGACGCGGGGGTTGGAAACACCATATATTTT | CASSLEDAGVGNTIYF
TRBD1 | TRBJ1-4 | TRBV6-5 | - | TGTGCCAGCAGTTATTCCGGGACAGGGGGCCGAAAACTGTTTTTT | CASSYSGTGGRKLFF
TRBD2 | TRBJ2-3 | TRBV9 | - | TGTGCCAGCAGCGTAGGACTAGCGGGGGCACCCACAGATACGCAGTATTTT | CASSVGLAGAPTDTQYF
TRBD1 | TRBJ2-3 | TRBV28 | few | TGTGCCAGTACAGGAGGGACAGGGACAGCGGATACGCAGTATTTT | CASTGGTGTADTQYF
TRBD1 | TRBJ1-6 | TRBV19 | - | TGTGCCAGTAAGTCGGGACAGGAATATTCACCCCTCCACTTT | CASKSGQEYSPLHF
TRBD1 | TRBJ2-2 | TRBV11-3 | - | TGTGCCAGCAGCTTAGATCTCGACAGGGGCCCGAACACCGGGGAGCTGTTTTTT | CASSLDLDRGPNTGELFF
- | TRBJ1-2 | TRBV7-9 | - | TGTGCCAGCAGCTTAGCGTATGGCCGGGTTGGCTACACCTTC | CASSLAYGRVGYTF
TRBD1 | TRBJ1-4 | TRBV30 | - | TGTGCTTGTACAGGGGGCTTGGATGAAAAACTGTTTTTT | CACTGGLDEKLFF
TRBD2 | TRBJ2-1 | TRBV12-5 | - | TGTGCTAGTGGTTTGGTACGCCTAGCGGGGGGCCCAGAGCAGTTCTTC | CASGLVRLAGGPEQFF
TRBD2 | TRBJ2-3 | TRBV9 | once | TGTGCCAGCAGCGTAGCTCTCCTAGCGGGGGTCACAGATACGCAGTATTTT | CASSVALLAGVTDTQYF
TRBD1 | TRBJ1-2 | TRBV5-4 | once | TGTGCCAGCAGCTTGGGAAGATACCGGGACAGGGGGCGTCATGGCTACACCTTC | CASSLGRYRDRGRHGYTF
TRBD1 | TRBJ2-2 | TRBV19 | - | TGTGCCAGTAGGGATGCCTTGCAGGACAGGGGGCGCGGCGGGGAGCTGTTTTTT | CASRDALQDRGRGGELFF
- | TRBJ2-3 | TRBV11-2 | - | TGTGCCAGCAGCGCAGAGGCGACGGACACAGATACGCAGTATTTT | CASSAEATDTDTQYF
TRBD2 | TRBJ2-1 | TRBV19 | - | TGTGCCAGTAGTATTTCAGCTAGCGGGGGGGCTTCCTACAATGAGCAGTTCTTC | CASSISASGGASYNEQFF
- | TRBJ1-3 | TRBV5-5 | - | TGTGCCAGCAGCTTTGCGGGAGACACCATATATTTT | CASSFAGDTIYF
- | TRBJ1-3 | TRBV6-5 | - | TGTGCCAGCAGTTACTACAGGGACGACCCTTCCTACACCATATATTTT | CASSYYRDDPSYTIYF
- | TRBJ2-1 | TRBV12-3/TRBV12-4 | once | TGTGCCAGCAGTTTCCGGGGATACAATGAGCAGTTCTTC | CASSFRGYNEQFF
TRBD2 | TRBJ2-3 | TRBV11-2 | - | TGTGCCAGCAGCTTAACCCCCCCTGGCGGGGGGGCGAGGGATACGCAGTATTTT | CASSLTPPGGGARDTQYF
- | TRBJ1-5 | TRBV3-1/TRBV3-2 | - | TGTGCCAGCCCCCGCACAGGCTATAGCAATCAGCCCCAGCATTTT | CASPRTGYSNQPQHF
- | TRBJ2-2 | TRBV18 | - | TGTGCCAGCTCACCCCTTGTTGCCGGGGAGCTGTTTTTT | CASSPLVAGELFF
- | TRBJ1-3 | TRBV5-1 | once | TGCGCCAGCAGCTTAGAGAAGGGGAAAGGAAACACCATATATTTT | CASSLEKGKGNTIYF
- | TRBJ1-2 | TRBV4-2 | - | TGTGCCAGCAGCCAAGATGTTGGGGGGGCGCGGGATGGCTACACCTTC | CASSQDVGGARDGYTF
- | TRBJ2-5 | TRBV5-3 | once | TGTGCCAGAAGCTTGGCCAGAAAAGAGACCCAGTACTTC | CARSLARKETQYF
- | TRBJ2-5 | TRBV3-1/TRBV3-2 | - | TGTGCCAGCAGCCATATACAGGGAAGAGAGGCCCAGTACTTC | CASSHIQGREAQYF
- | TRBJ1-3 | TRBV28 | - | TGTGCCAGCAGTTTGAGCGGAAACACCATATATTTT | CASSLSGNTIYF
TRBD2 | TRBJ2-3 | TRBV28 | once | TGTGCCAGCAGGAGGGAGGGGAGGGCCACAGATACGCAGTATTTT | CASRREGRATDTQYF
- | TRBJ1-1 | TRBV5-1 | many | TGCGCCAGCAGCTTGGCCCCCAGGGAATTAGGCACTGAAGCTTTCTTT | CASSLAPRELGTEAFF
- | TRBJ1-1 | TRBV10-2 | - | TGCGCCAGCACCCTACAGGGAAACACTGAAGCTTTCTTT | CASTLQGNTEAFF
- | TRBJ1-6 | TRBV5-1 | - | TGCGCCAGCAGCCCGGACAGAGCAAATAATTCACCCCTCCACTTT | CASSPDRANNSPLHF
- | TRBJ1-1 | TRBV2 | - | TGTGCCACAAGGGGAGGTGGGGTGGGGGCTTTCTTT | CATRGGGVGAFF
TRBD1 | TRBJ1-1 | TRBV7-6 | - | TGTGCCAGCAGCTCCCGACAGGGGACCACTGAAGCTTTCTTT | CASSSRQGTTEAFF
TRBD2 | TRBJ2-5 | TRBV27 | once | TGTGCCAGCAGTTTAGTTCCTAGCGGAGTGACCCAGTACTTC | CASSLVPSGVTQYF
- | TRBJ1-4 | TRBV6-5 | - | TGTGCCAGCAGTTACGAGGGCAGACCTAATGAAAAACTGTTTTTT | CASSYEGRPNEKLFF
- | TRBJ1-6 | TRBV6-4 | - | TGTGCCAGCAGTGATGGCAGGTTTTCACCCCTCCACTTT | CASSDGRFSPLHF
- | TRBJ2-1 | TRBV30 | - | TGTGCCTGGAGTGTGATTAGCAATGAGCAGTTCTTC | CAWSVISNEQFF
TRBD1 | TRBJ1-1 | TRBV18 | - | TGTGCCAGCTCGTACTACAGGGGTCTAGAAATGAACACTGAAGCTTTCTTT | CASSYYRGLEMNTEAFF
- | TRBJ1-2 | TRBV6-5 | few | TGTGCCAGCAGTTACACTTACAGGTCCTACGGCTACACCTTC | CASSYTYRSYGYTF
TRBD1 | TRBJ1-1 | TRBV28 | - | TGTGCCAGCAGAAAGCCGGGACAGGGGGCTCCTGAAGCTTTCTTT | CASRKPGQGAPEAFF
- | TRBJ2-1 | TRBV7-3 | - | TGTGCCAGCAGTTTCAGGGACAATGAGCAGTTCTTC | CASSFRDNEQFF
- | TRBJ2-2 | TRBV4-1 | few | TGCGCCAGCAGCCAAGAGGCAGGATCGTACACCGGGGAGCTGTTTTTT | CASSQEAGSYTGELFF
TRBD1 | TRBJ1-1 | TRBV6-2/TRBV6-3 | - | TGTGCCAGCAGTTACTCGGTTTCCGCAGGGGGTTTCGGGAACACTGAAGCTTTCTTT | CASSYSVSAGGFGNTEAFF
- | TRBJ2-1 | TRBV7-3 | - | TGTGCCAGCAGCTTAAGCCGGAATGAGCAGTTCTTC | CASSLSRNEQFF
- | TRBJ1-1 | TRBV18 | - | TGTGCCAGCTCACCAATGGACAAGAACACTGAAGCTTTCTTT | CASSPMDKNTEAFF
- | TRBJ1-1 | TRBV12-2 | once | TGTGCAAGTCGCTTACCGTCCGGACAGGGGCCTGAAGCTTTCTTT | CASRLPSGQGPEAFF
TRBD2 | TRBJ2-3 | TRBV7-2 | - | TGTGCCAGCAGCCCCCAAGCGGGGGGGAAGGAGAATACGCAGTATTTT | CASSPQAGGKENTQYF
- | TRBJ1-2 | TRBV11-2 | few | TGTGCCAGCAGCGCGGAGGGAAATGGCTACACCTTC | CASSAEGNGYTF